These 27 T cell receptor beta chains were all obtained from the same sample, sequenced in a study of T cell repertoires in cytomegalovirus infection. TCRdb passed the reads through MiXCR, listing each CDR3 protein once. Counted here are 160,000 or so distinct CDR3 sequences, roughly a quarter occurring once; the ten biggest clones make up approximately 11%. The sequencing input was PBMCs. These receptors originate from a human donor in good health (CMV status not recorded). Some clones in this sample may be carry-over from other donors' samples.

V gene TRBV7-2 combines with J gene TRBJ2-1; D remains unclear. Trimming took 1 base from V and 3 from J, leaving 10 bases between them. Germline V gene sequence: CDR1 SGHTA, CDR2 FQGNSA. The CDR3 has 15 residues. The CDR3 is CASSLGSGNYNEQFF. CDR3 in DNA: TGTGCCAGCAGCTTAGGGTCTGGAAACTACAATGAGCAGTTCTTC.

V is TRBV7-8 and J is TRBJ2-7; D may correspond to TRBD1 or TRBD2 (5 bases each). Between the trimmed V and J ends, which lost 5 bases and 6 bases, there was a span of 26 bases. Germline CDR1 reads SGHVS; CDR2 reads FQNEAQ. The CDR3 runs to 17 residues. Written as DNA, the CDR3 is TGTGCCAGCAGCCCGCGGGCCTCCCGCCAGGGTGGGAGCGAGCAGTACTTC. This translates into CASSPRASRQGGSEQYF.

Comments on this clonotype: A read error is possible here, since a much larger clone lies one base away. The chain has TRBV7-2 and TRBJ1-4; the D gene is possibly TRBD1 (6 bases). Deletions cut 6 bases from V and 0 bases from J, with 11 bases between. The CDR3 runs to 15 residues. Germline V gene lookup returns CDR1 SGHTA and CDR2 FQGNSA. The CDR3 loop reads CASRETGTTNEKLFF. The CDR3 nucleotides read TGTGCCAGCAGAGAAACAGGGACAACTAATGAAAAACTGTTTTTT.

V gene TRBV10-3 combines with J gene TRBJ2-7; 11 nucleotides match TRBD1. Germline assignment: CDR1 ENHRY and CDR2 SYGVKD. The CDR3 has 15 residues. V dropped 6 bases and J dropped 3; count of bases not matched to a gene: 7. CDR3 in DNA: TGTGCCATCAGGCCGGACAGGGGGCAGCACTACGAGCAGTACTTC. This sequence encodes CAIRPDRGQHYEQYF.

The chain has TRBV20-1 and TRBJ2-1; D remains unclear. Germline lookup yields CDR1 DFQATT and CDR2 SNEGSKA (reference sequence). The CDR3 has 15 amino acids. V lost 0 bases to trimming and J lost 7 bases, with 16 bases between them. CDR3 sequence (DNA): TGCAGTGCTAGAGATCCCGCAGGAATCGCGAATGAGCAGTTCTTC. It yields the protein CSARDPAGIANEQFF.

This sequence joins TRBV4-1 and TRBJ2-7; 8 positions match TRBD1. Germline V gene sequence: CDR1 MGHRA, CDR2 YSYEKL. Trimming cost V 6 bases and J 5 bases; bases outside gene matches: 9. This CDR3 region has 14 residues. CDR3 DNA sequence: TGCGCCAGCAGAGAAAGTCAGGGGGCGAACGAGCAGTACTTC. It yields the protein CASRESQGANEQYF.

In this sample, this clonotype turned up a few times. This chain uses TRBV12-5 with TRBJ1-1, with D possibly TRBD1 on 6 matching bases. The CDR3 sequence is 15 residues long. The V and J ends lost 6 bases and 3 bases respectively, with 17 bases between them. Germline loops: CDR1 LGHNT, CDR2 FRNRAP. In DNA form, the CDR3 reads TGTGCTAGTGGACTGGGACAAAGGTTGGACACTGAAGCTTTCTTT. Amino acids: CASGLGQRLDTEAFF.

This clonotype occurred many times. This chain joins TRBV7-2 and TRBJ1-1; D is possibly TRBD1 (5 bases). The V end was cut by 5 bases, the J end by 1 base, with 14 bases between. Germline V lookup: CDR1 SGHTA, CDR2 FQGNSA. The CDR3 is 15 amino acids. CDR3 loop: CASSLHRGQNTEAFF. The CDR3 nucleotides are TGTGCCAGCAGCCTCCACCGGGGCCAGAACACTGAAGCTTTCTTT.

The gene calls are TRBV12-3 or TRBV12-4 and TRBJ2-1, with D unresolved. The V and J ends lost 3 bases and 4 bases respectively, with 10 bases between them. The CDR3 contains 14 residues. CDR3 nucleotides: TGTGCCAGCAGTTTGTTCCCGACTTACAATGAGCAGTTCTTC. This gives the protein CASSLFPTYNEQFF.

This clonotype was counted between two and nine times. The rearrangement links TRBV28 to TRBJ2-5; TRBD1 matches at 11 bases. The CDR3 extends over 15 amino acids. Germline CDR1 reads MDHEN; CDR2 reads SYDVKM. V was pared by 4 bases and J by 4 bases, with 5 bases of the junction left unmatched. The DNA for the CDR3 is TGTGCCAGCAGTTCACCTGGGACAGGGGGAGAGACCCAGTACTTC. Protein: CASSSPGTGGETQYF. The whole variable domain, filled in from reference TRBV28 and TRBJ2-5, reads DVKVTQSSRYLVKRTGEKVFLECVQDMDHENMFWYRQDPGLGLRLIYFSYDVKMKEKGDIPEGYSVSREKKERFSLILESASTNQTSMYLCASSSPGTGGETQYFGPGTRLLVL.

This clonotype was observed a few times. V is TRBV14 and J is TRBJ2-4; the D is unclear. CDR3 length: 12 residues. Trimming shortened V by 3 bases and J by 3 bases, and 3 bases separated the two germline ends. CDR1 and CDR2 (germline): SGHDN, FVKESK. The CDR3 nucleotides are TGTGCCAGCAGCCAGGGCAAAAACATTCAGTACTTC. Translation gives CASSQGKNIQYF. The complete variable domain, with remaining parts taken from reference TRBV14 and TRBJ2-4, reads EAGVTQFPSHSVIEKGQTVTLRCDPISGHDNLYWYRRVMGKEIKFLLHFVKESKQDESGMPNNRFLAERTGGTYSTLKVQPAELEDSGVYFCASSQGKNIQYFGAGTRLSVL.

The CDR3 region is CASRQGYNSPLHF. CDR3 nucleotides: TGTGCCAGCAGGCAGGGTTATAATTCACCCCTCCACTTT. The chain combines TRBV27 with TRBJ1-6; maybe TRBD1 (5 bases). Looked up from germline, CDR1 is MNHEY and CDR2 is SMNVEV (reference sequence). The CDR3 totals 13 residues. The ends were cut back, 6 bases at V and 4 bases at J, with 7 bases in the middle.

This clonotype has more than one count but fewer than ten. J is TRBJ1-2 and V is TRBV12-3 or TRBV12-4; D is possibly TRBD1 (5 bases). The germline V and J ends were trimmed by 5 bases and 2 bases, with 15 bases remaining between them. This CDR3 is built from 15 residues. The CDR3 protein is CASSLGGGTNYGYTF. Here the CDR3 DNA reads TGTGCCAGCAGTCTCGGGGGGGGGACGAACTATGGCTACACCTTC.

This clonotype was detected many times. The V and J genes are TRBV7-6 and TRBJ2-1, with D uncertain. Trimming took 0 bases from V and 3 from J, leaving 12 bases between them. This CDR3 contains 16 residues. The V gene's germline CDR1 is SGHVS and CDR2 FNYEAQ. CDR3 sequence: CASSLAFQDGYNEQFF. DNA for the CDR3: TGTGCCAGCAGCTTAGCCTTCCAGGACGGCTACAATGAGCAGTTCTTC.

V is TRBV19 and J is TRBJ1-1, with D perhaps TRBD1 (6 bases). The CDR3 sequence is 13 residues long. Germline V gene sequence: CDR1 LNHDA, CDR2 SQIVND (reference sequence). V lost 8 bases and J 8 bases, leaving 18 bases between the germline ends. CDR3 protein: CASSRRGQTEAFF. As DNA, the CDR3 is TGTGCCAGTTCCAGACGGGGGCAGACCGAAGCTTTCTTT.

The sample holds a few counts of this clonotype. The chain employs TRBV5-4 and TRBJ2-7; 7 positions match TRBD1. Germline CDR1 is SGHNT and CDR2 is YYREEE (reference sequence). The CDR3 contains 13 residues. V lost 4 bases and J lost 5; bases outside the gene matches: 6. DNA of the CDR3: TGTGCCAGCAGCCGCCCGACAGGGAACGAGCAGTACTTC. This encodes CASSRPTGNEQYF.

As concerns this clonotype: Possible read error: a much larger clone is one base away. The J gene is TRBJ1-1, the V gene TRBV15, with TRBD1 matching 7 bases. The CDR3 runs to 15 residues. Germline loops: CDR1 LNHNV, CDR2 YYDKDF (reference sequence). CDR3 DNA: TGTGTCACCAGCAGAGATCGAGGGGGCACCGCTGAAGCTTTCTTT. Its protein product is CVTSRDRGGTAEAFF.

This chain uses TRBV24-1 with TRBJ1-5; D remains unclear. The CDR3 runs to 14 residues. Germline V gives CDR1 KGHDR, CDR2 SFDVKD. The V and J ends lost 4 bases and 5 bases respectively, with 11 bases between them. DNA of the CDR3: TGTGCCACCAGTGACCGGAACCCCCATCAGCCCCAGCATTTT. Translation: CATSDRNPHQPQHF.

This clonotype was counted at least ten times. The rearrangement links TRBV7-2 to TRBJ1-6; D perhaps matches TRBD1 (6 bases). Trimming took 3 bases from V and 3 from J, leaving 9 bases between them. This CDR3 has 15 amino acids. Per germline, CDR1 SGHTA and CDR2 FQGNSA. CDR3 residues: CASSLVRGYNSPLHF. The DNA for the CDR3 is TGTGCCAGCAGCTTGGTCAGGGGCTATAATTCACCCCTCCACTTT.

The chain joins TRBV29-1 to TRBJ2-5; D is uncertain. Per the germline V gene, CDR1 is SQVTM and CDR2 is ANQGSEA. Trimming removed 7 bases at V and 2 bases at J, with 14 bases between. CDR3 length: 13 amino acids. CDR3 bases: TGCAGCGCCCGGGCGCAGATACAAGAGACCCAGTACTTC. Translating it yields CSARAQIQETQYF.

This rearrangement joins TRBV19 to TRBJ2-1; D unclear. The germline gives CDR1 LNHDA, CDR2 SQIVND (reference sequence). Deletions cut 2 bases from V and 9 bases from J, with 8 bases between. This CDR3 spans 12 amino acids. The CDR3 spells CASSIFLREQFF. Written as DNA, the CDR3 is TGTGCCAGTAGTATATTCCTGCGTGAGCAGTTCTTC.

As to this clonotype: One end of the junction fails to match germline, which may point to a read error. V is TRBV29-1 and J is TRBJ2-7; D is possibly TRBD2 (5 bases). The CDR3 covers 13 residues. CDR1 SQVTM and CDR2 ANQGSEA come from the germline V gene. CDR3 sequence (DNA): TGCAGCGTTGAAGACCCGGGGTCCTCCGAGCAGTACTTC. This codes for CSVEDPGSSEQYF.

This clonotype was seen only a few times. The chain uses TRBV4-3 and TRBJ2-1; 15 bases map to TRBD2. The CDR3 runs 19 residues. J gave up 7 bases and V 0 bases, and 10 bases lay outside the gene matches. Germline V gives CDR1 LGHNA, CDR2 YSLEER. The CDR3: CASSQDLSRTSGRGNEQFF. The CDR3 nucleotides read TGCGCCAGCAGCCAAGATCTCTCCCGGACTAGCGGGAGGGGGAATGAGCAGTTCTTC.

This clonotype has a handful of counts. The chain employs TRBV6-4 and TRBJ1-2; 8 nucleotides line up with TRBD1. This CDR3 spans 17 amino acids. After removal of 0 bases from V and 1 base from J, the junction contained 7 bases not matched to a gene. Germline lookup yields CDR1 MRHNA and CDR2 SNTAGT. CDR3 in amino acids: CASSDSVQGALNYGYTF. The CDR3 region has the DNA TGTGCCAGCAGTGACTCAGTCCAGGGGGCCCTTAACTATGGCTACACCTTC.

This clonotype has a handful of counts. This chain uses TRBV20-1 with TRBJ1-5, with TRBD1 identical over 7 bases. V dropped 6 bases and J dropped 2; count of bases not matched to a gene: 10. This CDR3 is built from 15 residues. Germline V gene lookup returns CDR1 DFQATT and CDR2 SNEGSKA (reference sequence). The CDR3 sequence is CSAIVGTVGNQPQHF. The DNA for the CDR3 is TGCAGTGCCATAGTAGGGACAGTGGGCAATCAGCCCCAGCATTTT.

V and J are TRBV29-1 and TRBJ1-1; 8 bases fit TRBD1. From germline, CDR1 is SQVTM and CDR2 ANQGSEA. With 7 bases clipped from V and 1 base from J, the junction kept 5 bases outside the gene matches. The CDR3 covers 13 residues. The CDR3 DNA reads as TGCAGCGCCCGACAGGGGACGAACACTGAAGCTTTCTTT. This gives the protein CSARQGTNTEAFF.

J is TRBJ2-1 and V is TRBV4-3; possibly TRBD1 or TRBD2 for D (6 bases each). The length of the CDR3 is 17 residues. CDR1 is LGHNA, CDR2 YSLEER, per germline. Between the trimmed V and J ends, which lost 0 bases and 8 bases, there was a span of 20 bases. CDR3 DNA sequence: TGCGCCAGCAGCCAAGATAGGATAGGGGGGAGTCGGGATGAGCAGTTCTTC. This sequence encodes CASSQDRIGGSRDEQFF.